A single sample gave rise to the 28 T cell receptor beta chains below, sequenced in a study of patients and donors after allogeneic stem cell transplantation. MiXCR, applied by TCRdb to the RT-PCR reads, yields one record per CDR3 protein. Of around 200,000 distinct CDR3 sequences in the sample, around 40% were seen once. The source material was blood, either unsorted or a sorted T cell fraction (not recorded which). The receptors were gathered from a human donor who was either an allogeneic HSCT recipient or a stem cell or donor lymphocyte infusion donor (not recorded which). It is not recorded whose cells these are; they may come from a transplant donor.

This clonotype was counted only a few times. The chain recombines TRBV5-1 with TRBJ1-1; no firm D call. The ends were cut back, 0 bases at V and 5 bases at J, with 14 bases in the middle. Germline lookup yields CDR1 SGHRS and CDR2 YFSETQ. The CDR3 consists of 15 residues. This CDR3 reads CASSLAFGPETEAFF. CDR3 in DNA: TGCGCCAGCAGCTTGGCCTTTGGGCCGGAGACTGAAGCTTTCTTT.

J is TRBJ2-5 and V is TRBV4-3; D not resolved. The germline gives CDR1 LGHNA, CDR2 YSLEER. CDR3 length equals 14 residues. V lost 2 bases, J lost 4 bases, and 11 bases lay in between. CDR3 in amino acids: CASSQIAVGETQYF. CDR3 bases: TGCGCCAGCAGCCAAATAGCCGTTGGAGAGACCCAGTACTTC.

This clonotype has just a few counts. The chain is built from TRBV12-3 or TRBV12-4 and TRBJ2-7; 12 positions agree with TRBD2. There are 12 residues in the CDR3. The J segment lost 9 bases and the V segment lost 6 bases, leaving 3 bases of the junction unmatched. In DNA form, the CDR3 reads TGTGCCAGCAGACTAGCGGGGGGTCGGCAGTACTTC. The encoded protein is CASRLAGGRQYF.

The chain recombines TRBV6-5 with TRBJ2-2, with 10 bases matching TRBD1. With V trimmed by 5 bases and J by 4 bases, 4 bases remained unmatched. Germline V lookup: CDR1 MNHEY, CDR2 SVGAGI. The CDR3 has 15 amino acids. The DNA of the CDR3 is TGTGCCAGCAGTACCCGGGACAGGGGCACCGGGGAGCTGTTTTTT. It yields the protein CASSTRDRGTGELFF.

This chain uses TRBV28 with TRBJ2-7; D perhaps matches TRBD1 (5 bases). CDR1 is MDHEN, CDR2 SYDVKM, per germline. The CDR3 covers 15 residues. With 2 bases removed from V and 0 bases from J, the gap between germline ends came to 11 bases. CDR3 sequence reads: CASSLLPGFSYEQYF. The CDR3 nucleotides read TGTGCCAGCAGTTTACTGCCAGGGTTCTCCTACGAGCAGTACTTC.

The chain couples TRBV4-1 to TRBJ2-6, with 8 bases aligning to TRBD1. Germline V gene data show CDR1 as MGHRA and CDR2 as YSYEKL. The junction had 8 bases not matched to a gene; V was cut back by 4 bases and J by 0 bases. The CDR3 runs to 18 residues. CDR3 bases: TGCGCCAGCAGCCCCCGGACAGGGACCGTCTCTGGGGCCAACGTCCTGACTTTC. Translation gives CASSPRTGTVSGANVLTF.

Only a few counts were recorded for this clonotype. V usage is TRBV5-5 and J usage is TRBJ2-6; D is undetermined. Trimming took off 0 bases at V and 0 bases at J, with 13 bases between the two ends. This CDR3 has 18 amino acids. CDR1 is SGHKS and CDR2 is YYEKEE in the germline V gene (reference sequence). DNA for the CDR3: TGTGCCAGCAGCTTGGAGGCTGTAGTAAGCTCTGGGGCCAACGTCCTGACTTTC. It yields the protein CASSLEAVVSSGANVLTF.

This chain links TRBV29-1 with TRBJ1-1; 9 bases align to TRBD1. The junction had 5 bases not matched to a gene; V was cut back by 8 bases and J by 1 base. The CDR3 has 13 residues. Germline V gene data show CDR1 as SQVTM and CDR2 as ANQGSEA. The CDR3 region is CSTRTGENTEAFF. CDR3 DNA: TGCAGCACGCGGACAGGGGAGAACACTGAAGCTTTCTTT. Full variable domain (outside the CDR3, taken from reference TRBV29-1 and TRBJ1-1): SAVISQKPSRDICQRGTSLTIQCQVDSQVTMMFWYRQQPGQSLTLIATANQGSEATYESGFVIDKFPISRPNLTFSTLTVSNMSPEDSSIYLCSTRTGENTEAFFGQGTRLTVV.

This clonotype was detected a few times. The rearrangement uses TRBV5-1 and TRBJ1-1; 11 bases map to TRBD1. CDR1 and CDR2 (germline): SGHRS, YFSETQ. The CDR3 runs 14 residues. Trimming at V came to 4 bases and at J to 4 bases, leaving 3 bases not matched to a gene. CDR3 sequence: CASSTGQGVTEAFF. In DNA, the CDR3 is TGCGCCAGCAGCACGGGACAGGGGGTCACTGAAGCTTTCTTT.

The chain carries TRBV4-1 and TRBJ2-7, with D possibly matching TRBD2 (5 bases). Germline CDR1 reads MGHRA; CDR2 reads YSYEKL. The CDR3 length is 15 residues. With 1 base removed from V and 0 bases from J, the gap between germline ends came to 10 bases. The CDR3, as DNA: TGCGCCAGCAGCCAAGTCTCGGGAAGCTCCTACGAGCAGTACTTC. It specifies CASSQVSGSSYEQYF.

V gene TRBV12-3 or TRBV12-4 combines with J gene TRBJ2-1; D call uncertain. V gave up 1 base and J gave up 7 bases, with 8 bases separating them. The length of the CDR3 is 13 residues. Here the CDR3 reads CASSLEPWNEQFF. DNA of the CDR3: TGTGCCAGCAGTTTAGAACCCTGGAATGAGCAGTTCTTC.

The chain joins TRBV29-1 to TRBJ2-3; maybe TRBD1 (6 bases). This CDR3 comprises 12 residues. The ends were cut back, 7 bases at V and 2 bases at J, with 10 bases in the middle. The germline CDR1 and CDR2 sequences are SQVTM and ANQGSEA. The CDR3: CSGRQVTDTQYF. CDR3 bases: TGCAGCGGGCGACAGGTCACAGATACGCAGTATTTT.

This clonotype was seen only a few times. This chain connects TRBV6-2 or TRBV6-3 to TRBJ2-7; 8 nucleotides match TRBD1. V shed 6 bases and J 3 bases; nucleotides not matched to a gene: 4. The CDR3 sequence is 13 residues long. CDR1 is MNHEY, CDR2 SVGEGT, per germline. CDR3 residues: CASSPTGDYEQYF. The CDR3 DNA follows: TGTGCCAGCAGCCCGACAGGGGACTACGAGCAGTACTTC.

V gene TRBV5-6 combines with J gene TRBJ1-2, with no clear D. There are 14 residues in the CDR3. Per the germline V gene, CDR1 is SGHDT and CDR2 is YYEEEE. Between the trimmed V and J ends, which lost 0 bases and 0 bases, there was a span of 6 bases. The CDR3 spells CASSLALPNYGYTF. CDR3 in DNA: TGTGCCAGCAGCTTGGCACTGCCTAACTATGGCTACACCTTC.

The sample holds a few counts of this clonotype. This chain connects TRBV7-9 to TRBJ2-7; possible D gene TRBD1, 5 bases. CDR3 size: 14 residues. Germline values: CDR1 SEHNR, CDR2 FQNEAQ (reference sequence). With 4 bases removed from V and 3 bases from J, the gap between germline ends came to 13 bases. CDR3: CASSSGQGGYEQYF. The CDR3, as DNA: TGTGCCAGCAGCTCCGGACAAGGTGGCTACGAGCAGTACTTC.

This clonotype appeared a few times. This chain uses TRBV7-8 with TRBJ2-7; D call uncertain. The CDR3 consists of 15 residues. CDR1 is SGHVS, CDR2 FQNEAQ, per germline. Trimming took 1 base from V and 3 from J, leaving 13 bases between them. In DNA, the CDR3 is TGTGCCAGCAGCTTAGGTGGTAGCCCTAACTACGAGCAGTACTTC. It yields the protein CASSLGGSPNYEQYF.

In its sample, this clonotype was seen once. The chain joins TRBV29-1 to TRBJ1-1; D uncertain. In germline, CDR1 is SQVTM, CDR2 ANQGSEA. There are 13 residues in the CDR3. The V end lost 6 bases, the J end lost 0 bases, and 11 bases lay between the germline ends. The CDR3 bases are TGCAGCGTGCACTTTTACCTGAACACTGAAGCTTTCTTT. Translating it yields CSVHFYLNTEAFF.

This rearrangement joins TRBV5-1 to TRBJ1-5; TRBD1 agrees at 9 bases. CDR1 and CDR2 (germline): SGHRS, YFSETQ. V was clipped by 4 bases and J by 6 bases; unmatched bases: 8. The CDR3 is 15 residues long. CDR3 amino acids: CASSAGQGLAQPQHF. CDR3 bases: TGCGCCAGCAGCGCGGGACAGGGACTCGCTCAGCCCCAGCATTTT. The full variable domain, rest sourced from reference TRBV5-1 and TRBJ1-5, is KAGVTQTPRYLIKTRGQQVTLSCSPISGHRSVSWYQQTPGQGLQFLFEYFSETQRNKGNFPGRFSGRQFSNSRSEMNVSTLELGDSALYLCASSAGQGLAQPQHFGDGTRLSIL.

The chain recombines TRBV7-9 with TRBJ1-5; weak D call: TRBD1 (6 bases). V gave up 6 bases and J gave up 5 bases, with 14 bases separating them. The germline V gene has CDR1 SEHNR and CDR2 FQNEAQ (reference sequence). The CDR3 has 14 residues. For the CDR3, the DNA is TGTGCCAGCAGTTCCGAGGGGGGGTATCAGCCCCAGCATTTT. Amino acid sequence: CASSSEGGYQPQHF.

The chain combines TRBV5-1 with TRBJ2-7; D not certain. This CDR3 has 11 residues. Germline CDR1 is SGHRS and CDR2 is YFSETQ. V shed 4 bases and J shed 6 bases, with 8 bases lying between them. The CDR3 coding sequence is TGCGCCAGCAGCCAAGGACCCGAGCAGTACTTC. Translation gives CASSQGPEQYF. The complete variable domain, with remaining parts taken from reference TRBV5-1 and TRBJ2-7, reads KAGVTQTPRYLIKTRGQQVTLSCSPISGHRSVSWYQQTPGQGLQFLFEYFSETQRNKGNFPGRFSGRQFSNSRSEMNVSTLELGDSALYLCASSQGPEQYFGPGTRLTVT.

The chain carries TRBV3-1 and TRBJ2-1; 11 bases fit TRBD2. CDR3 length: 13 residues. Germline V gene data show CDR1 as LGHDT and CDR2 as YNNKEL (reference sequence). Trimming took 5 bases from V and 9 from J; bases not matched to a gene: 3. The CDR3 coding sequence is TGTGCCAGCAGCTCCCTAGCGGGGGGTGAGCAGTTCTTC. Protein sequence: CASSSLAGGEQFF.

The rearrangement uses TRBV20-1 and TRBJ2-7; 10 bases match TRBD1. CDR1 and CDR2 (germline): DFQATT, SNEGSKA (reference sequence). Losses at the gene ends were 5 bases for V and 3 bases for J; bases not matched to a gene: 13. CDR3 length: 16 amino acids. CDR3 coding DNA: TGCAGTGCTGGGGGGACAGGGGCTGATCAAATCTACGAGCAGTACTTC. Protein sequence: CSAGGTGADQIYEQYF.

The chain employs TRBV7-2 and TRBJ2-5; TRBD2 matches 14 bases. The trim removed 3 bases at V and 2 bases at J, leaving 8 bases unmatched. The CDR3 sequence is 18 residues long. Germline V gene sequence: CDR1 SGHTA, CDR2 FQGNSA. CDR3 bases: TGTGCCAGCAGCTTCACGGGGGGGACTAGCGGGAGACAAGAGACCCAGTACTTC. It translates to CASSFTGGTSGRQETQYF.

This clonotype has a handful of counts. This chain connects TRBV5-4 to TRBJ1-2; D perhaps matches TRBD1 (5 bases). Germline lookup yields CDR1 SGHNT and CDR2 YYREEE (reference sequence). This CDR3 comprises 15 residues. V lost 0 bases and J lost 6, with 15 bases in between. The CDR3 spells CASSLAGRVENGYTF. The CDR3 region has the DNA TGTGCCAGCAGCTTGGCCGGCAGGGTGGAGAATGGCTACACCTTC.

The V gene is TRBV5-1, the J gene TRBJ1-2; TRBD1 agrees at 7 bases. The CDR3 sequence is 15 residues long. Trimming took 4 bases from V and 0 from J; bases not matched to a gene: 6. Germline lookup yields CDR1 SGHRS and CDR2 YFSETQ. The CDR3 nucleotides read TGCGCCAGCAGCAGTGGGACAGCCCCTAACTATGGCTACACCTTC. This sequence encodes CASSSGTAPNYGYTF. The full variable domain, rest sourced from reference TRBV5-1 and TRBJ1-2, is KAGVTQTPRYLIKTRGQQVTLSCSPISGHRSVSWYQQTPGQGLQFLFEYFSETQRNKGNFPGRFSGRQFSNSRSEMNVSTLELGDSALYLCASSSGTAPNYGYTFGSGTRLTVV.

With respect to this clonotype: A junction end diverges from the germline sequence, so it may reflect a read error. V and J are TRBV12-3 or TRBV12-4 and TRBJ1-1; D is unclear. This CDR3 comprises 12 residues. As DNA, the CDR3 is TGTGCCAGCAGCCGACCACCTTCTAGGCCGCTTTTC. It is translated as CASSRPPSRPLF.

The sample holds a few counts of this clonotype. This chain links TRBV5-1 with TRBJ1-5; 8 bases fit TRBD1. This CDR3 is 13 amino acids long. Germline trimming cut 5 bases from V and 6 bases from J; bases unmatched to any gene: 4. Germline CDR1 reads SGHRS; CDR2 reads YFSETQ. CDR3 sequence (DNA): TGCGCCAGCAGGACAGGGGAGGGTCAGCCCCAGCATTTT. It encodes CASRTGEGQPQHF.

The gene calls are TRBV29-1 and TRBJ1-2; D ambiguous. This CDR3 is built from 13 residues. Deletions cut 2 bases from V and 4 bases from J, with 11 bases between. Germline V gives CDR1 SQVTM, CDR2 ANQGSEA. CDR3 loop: CSVERMKGYGYTF. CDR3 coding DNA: TGCAGCGTTGAAAGGATGAAAGGCTATGGCTACACCTTC. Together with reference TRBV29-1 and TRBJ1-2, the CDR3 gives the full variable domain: SAVISQKPSRDICQRGTSLTIQCQVDSQVTMMFWYRQQPGQSLTLIATANQGSEATYESGFVIDKFPISRPNLTFSTLTVSNMSPEDSSIYLCSVERMKGYGYTFGSGTRLTVV.